This T cell receptor (beta chain) was identified in a study of T cell repertoires in cytomegalovirus infection. Across the whole study: A matching HLA type, together with CMV infection, was signaled by public TCR beta signatures. Broader study findings: Ex vivo responses were dominated by HLA-C-restricted CMV-specific TCR beta clonotypes.

V was trimmed by 2 bases and J by 10 bases, leaving 16 bases between them. The CDR3 extends over 14 amino acids. Per germline, CDR1 SGHRS and CDR2 YFSETQ. This clonotype has only a few counts. The antigen is unknown. TCRdb re-analysed the reads in MiXCR, keeping a single row per CDR3 protein. The repertoire holds nearly 450,000 distinct CDR3 sequences, with under 40% as singletons. This sequence was found in a human donor in good health (CMV status not recorded). Some clones in this sample may be carry-over from other donors' samples. V gene TRBV5-1 combines with J gene TRBJ2-1, with D perhaps matching TRBD2 (5 bases). The material sequenced was PBMCs. CDR3 sequence: CASSLSGELGEQFF. CDR3 sequence (DNA): TGCGCCAGCAGCTTATCCGGGGAGCTCGGAGAGCAGTTCTTC.